The 20 T cell receptor beta chains listed next were all sequenced from one sample in a study of cytomegalovirus exposure and HLA in healthy donors. Primers: 60 Vbeta forward and 13 Jbeta reverse. TCRdb's table, derived via immunoSEQ multiplex PCR, lists solely in-frame clones and lacks some. The table includes more than 85,000 clones, 76% detected once. Material: PBMCs. These TCRs come from a young man in good health and CMV-seropositive.

This clone was observed once. Other DNA sequences within the sample encode an identical CDR3. The chain employs TRBV6-6 and TRBJ2-1; D is uncertain. The CDR3 is made up of 12 amino acids. Trimming removed 6 bases from V and 10 bases from J, with 13 bases in between. From germline, CDR1 is MNHNY and CDR2 SVGAGI (reference sequence). In nucleotides, the CDR3 is TGTGCCAGCAGCTCTTCCAGGAACGAGCAGTTCTTC. Encoded protein: CASSSSRNEQFF.

This clone occurred a few times. The chain couples TRBV19 to TRBJ1-5, with unresolved D. The germline V and J ends were trimmed by 4 bases and 10 bases, with 11 bases remaining between them. Germline V gene sequence: CDR1 LNHDA, CDR2 SQIVND (reference sequence). CDR3 size: 12 residues. CDR3 in amino acids: CASSTPRQPQHF. The CDR3, as DNA: TGTGCCAGTAGTACCCCGCGTCAACCCCAGCATTTT.

This chain links TRBV5-5 with TRBJ2-2; 11 bases map to TRBD2. V trimming: 4 bases; J trimming: 8 bases; junction bases outside the gene matches: 10. The germline CDR1 and CDR2 sequences are SGHKS and YYEKEE (reference sequence). The CDR3 loop spans 16 amino acids. The chain's CDR3 is CASSPPSGGKKGELFF. The CDR3 bases are TGTGCCAGCAGCCCACCTAGCGGGGGGAAGAAAGGGGAGCTGTTTTTT.

This chain connects TRBV6-6 to TRBJ1-5; D may be TRBD1 (5 bases). Germline V gene sequence: CDR1 MNHNY, CDR2 SVGAGI (reference sequence). The CDR3 extends over 15 amino acids. Trimming removed 8 bases from V and 0 bases from J, with 14 bases in between. The CDR3 region has the DNA TGTGCCAGCGGGCAGCCGGGGGATAGCAATCAGCCCCAGCATTTT. Translated: CASGQPGDSNQPQHF.

The V and J genes are TRBV30 and TRBJ2-7, with 8 bases identical to TRBD2. The CDR3 loop spans 13 amino acids. The junction had 8 bases not matched to a gene; V was cut back by 6 bases and J by 4 bases. Germline-derived CDR1 and CDR2 are GTSNPN and SVGIG (reference sequence). CDR3 amino acids: CACLSGAPYEQYF. The CDR3 DNA follows: TGTGCCTGCCTTAGCGGGGCGCCATACGAGCAGTACTTC.

The chain combines TRBV7-2 with TRBJ1-4, with D unclear. V was shortened by 1 base and J by 4 bases, with 4 bases between the two germline ends. Germline assignment: CDR1 SGHTA and CDR2 FQGNSA. The CDR3 spans 13 residues. CDR3 nucleotides: TGTGCCAGCAGCTTAGGGAGTAATGAAAAACTGTTTTTT. The encoded protein is CASSLGSNEKLFF.

This clone occurred a few times. The CDR3 DNA reads as TGTGCCAGCGGCCCCCTTCAGGGGGTGAACACTGAAGCTTTCTTT. It yields the protein CASGPLQGVNTEAFF. The chain carries TRBV6-5 and TRBJ1-1, with 7 bases that match TRBD1. Germline CDR1 MNHEY, CDR2 SVGAGI. This CDR3 is 15 amino acids long. With 8 bases clipped from V and 0 bases from J, the junction kept 9 bases outside the gene matches.

The chain has TRBV27 and TRBJ2-7, with 12 positions matching TRBD1. CDR1 and CDR2 from the germline V gene are MNHEY and SMNVEV (reference sequence). The CDR3 is made up of 14 amino acids. J gave up 7 bases and V 5 bases, and 6 bases lay outside the gene matches. As DNA, the CDR3 is TGTGCCAGCAGTGGGGACAGGGGGCAGTGGGAGCAGTACTTC. Its protein product is CASSGDRGQWEQYF.

The V and J genes are TRBV4-2 and TRBJ1-2, with D unresolved. The V gene's germline CDR1 is LGHNA and CDR2 YNFKEQ. CDR3 length equals 14 residues. The ends were cut back, 0 bases at V and 4 bases at J, with 9 bases in the middle. CDR3 nucleotides: TGTGCCAGCAGCCAAGATGCCGTTAGCTATGGCTACACCTTC. Its translation is CASSQDAVSYGYTF.

V and J are TRBV18 and TRBJ1-1; D is possibly TRBD1 (6 bases). This CDR3 region has 15 residues. V lost 3 bases to trimming and J lost 5 bases, with 16 bases between them. CDR1 and CDR2 (germline): KGHSH, LQKENI. CDR3 sequence (DNA): TGTGCCAGCTCACCTCAGGGCAGGGGAGGGACTGAAGCTTTCTTT. Its protein is CASSPQGRGGTEAFF.

The rearrangement uses TRBV21-1 and TRBJ1-2; no check of the table's D call, TRBD1, against the DNA was made. TRBV21-1 is annotated as a pseudogene. The length of the CDR3 is 15 residues. CDR3 amino acids: CASSSTDRAPKGYTF. The CDR3 coding sequence is TGTGCCAGCAGCTCCACGGACAGGGCCCCGAAGGGCTACACCTTC.

The V gene is TRBV18, the J gene TRBJ2-1; D is undetermined. V gave up 2 bases and J gave up 5 bases, with 7 bases separating them. Germline V gene data show CDR1 as KGHSH and CDR2 as LQKENI. The CDR3 sequence is 13 residues long. The CDR3 sequence: CASSPREDNEQFF. The CDR3 DNA follows: TGTGCCAGCTCACCAAGAGAAGACAATGAGCAGTTCTTC.

The CDR3 nucleotides are TGTGCCTGGAGTGTGGGAGACGGCGGGCCCCAGCATTTT. Its translation is CAWSVGDGGPQHF. The rearrangement uses TRBV30 and TRBJ1-5; D not certain. V gave up 0 bases and J gave up 9 bases, with 12 bases separating them. CDR3 length: 13 residues. The germline CDR1 and CDR2 sequences are GTSNPN and SVGIG (reference sequence).

This clone was picked up a small number of times. The CDR3 spells CASSETSEGSGNTIYF. As DNA, the CDR3 is TGTGCCAGCAGTGAAACCTCGGAGGGTTCGGGAAACACCATATATTTT. This rearrangement joins TRBV2 to TRBJ1-3; D ambiguous. V lost 2 bases and J lost 4, with 15 bases in between. The CDR3 totals 16 residues. Germline CDR1 reads SNHLY; CDR2 reads FYNNEI.

This chain uses TRBV27 with TRBJ2-5; no definite D call. The closer fit of TRBJ2-7 to the DNA end suggests the J call may be wrong. The CDR3 loop spans 14 amino acids. The germline gives CDR1 MNHEY, CDR2 SMNVEV (reference sequence). Here the CDR3 DNA reads TGTGCCAGCAGTTTTTCCCACAGCTCCTACGAGCAGTACTTC. Translation: CASSFSHSSYEQYF.

The gene calls are TRBV2 and TRBJ1-2; weak D call: TRBD1 (5 bases). The V gene lost 8 bases and the J gene lost 2 bases, with 6 bases spanning the gap. The CDR3 is made up of 11 amino acids. Germline V gene lookup returns CDR1 SNHLY and CDR2 FYNNEI. CDR3 sequence: CASAGNYGYTF. The CDR3 DNA sequence: TGTGCCAGCGCAGGGAACTATGGCTACACCTTC.

This clone has just a few counts. J is TRBJ2-3 and V is TRBV4-3; the D gene is possibly TRBD2 (7 bases). Trimming pared 0 bases from V and 2 bases from J, leaving 12 bases between. The CDR3 loop spans 16 amino acids. Germline lookup yields CDR1 LGHNA and CDR2 YSLEER. The CDR3 is CASSQDFAGATDTQYF. CDR3 nucleotides: TGCGCCAGCAGCCAAGATTTCGCGGGGGCCACAGATACGCAGTATTTT.

A single count supports this clone. This chain links TRBV9 with TRBJ2-2; tentatively, D is TRBD1 (8 bases). The ends were cut back, 1 base at V and 7 bases at J, with 14 bases in the middle. The germline V gene encodes CDR1 SGDLS and CDR2 YYNGEE. The CDR3 is 15 amino acids. The CDR3, as DNA: TGTGCCAGCAGCGTAACAGGGGGGGCAGGCGGGGAGCTGTTTTTT. Protein: CASSVTGGAGGELFF.

The J gene is TRBJ1-5, the V gene TRBV28; 8 bases match TRBD1. CDR1 is MDHEN and CDR2 is SYDVKM in the germline V gene. The CDR3 is made up of 15 amino acids. V shed 4 bases and J 9 bases; nucleotides not matched to a gene: 11. CDR3 in amino acids: CASSSGQGFNWPQHF. DNA of the CDR3: TGTGCCAGCAGTTCCGGACAGGGATTTAATTGGCCCCAGCATTTT.

This chain connects TRBV27 to TRBJ1-5; 10 positions match TRBD1. The CDR3 consists of 16 residues. CDR1 and CDR2 from the germline V gene are MNHEY and SMNVEV (reference sequence). V trimming: 4 bases; J trimming: 4 bases; junction bases outside the gene matches: 7. The CDR3 region is CASSSPPGQGNQPQHF. DNA for the CDR3: TGTGCCAGCAGTTCACCCCCGGGACAGGGGAATCAGCCCCAGCATTTT.